This entry lists 23 T cell receptor beta chains sequenced from one sample in a study of shared clonotypes between healthy human individuals. Assay: immunoSEQ multiplex PCR; the TCRdb copy retains only in-frame clones and omits some. The sample has over 95,000 clones; around 68% are singletons. Sequencing was done on a sample of memory CD8+ T cells sorted from blood. Subset denoted: CD45RO+ cells pooled with CCR7-negative TemRA cells. The receptors were gathered from a young woman in good health.

This chain links TRBV10-3 with TRBJ2-3, with TRBD2 identical over 15 bases. The CDR3 runs to 16 residues. J was trimmed by 4 bases and V by 6 bases; bases with no gene match: 5. Germline CDR1 ENHRY, CDR2 SYGVKD. CDR3 sequence (DNA): TGTGCCATCAGCAGGACTAGCGGGAGGGCGCCAGATACGCAGTATTTT. Its protein is CAISRTSGRAPDTQYF.

The rearrangement uses TRBV28 and TRBJ1-5; D is undetermined. This CDR3 region has 14 residues. Germline V lookup: CDR1 MDHEN, CDR2 SYDVKM. V was cut by 5 bases and J by 3 bases, with 11 bases left in between. The CDR3 DNA follows: TGTGCCAGCAGTAACAAGTTGAACAATCAGCCCCAGCATTTT. Its protein is CASSNKLNNQPQHF.

The chain uses TRBV9 and TRBJ2-1; a weak D match, TRBD2 (5 bases). Germline CDR1 is SGDLS and CDR2 is YYNGEE. V lost 0 bases to trimming and J lost 9 bases, with 13 bases between them. The CDR3 contains 14 residues. The CDR3 sequence is CASSVEVLEGEQFF. CDR3 DNA: TGTGCCAGCAGCGTAGAGGTCCTAGAGGGTGAGCAGTTCTTC.

A note on this clone: Other DNA sequences in this specimen translate into the identical CDR3. This chain connects TRBV9 to TRBJ1-1, with D tentatively TRBD1 (5 bases). V lost 1 base and J lost 4, with 11 bases in between. Germline CDR1 reads SGDLS; CDR2 reads YYNGEE. The CDR3 contains 14 residues. Written as DNA, the CDR3 is TGTGCCAGCAGCGTATCGTGGGGCTCCACTGAAGCTTTCTTT. Translated: CASSVSWGSTEAFF.

The gene calls are TRBV4-2 and TRBJ2-7; 9 nucleotides line up with TRBD2. The V segment lost 1 base and the J segment 4 bases; nucleotides outside the gene matches: 5. The CDR3 consists of 15 residues. Germline lookup yields CDR1 LGHNA and CDR2 YNFKEQ. CDR3 in DNA: TGTGCCAGCAGCCAAGCTAGCGGGGTGGGGTACGAGCAGTACTTC. Translation: CASSQASGVGYEQYF.

This rearrangement joins TRBV7-6 to TRBJ2-1; 9 positions match TRBD2. The J segment lost 9 bases and the V segment lost 1 base, leaving 4 bases of the junction unmatched. Germline CDR1 is SGHVS and CDR2 is FNYEAQ. The CDR3 loop spans 14 amino acids. CDR3 in amino acids: CASSLELAGFEQFF. The CDR3 bases are TGTGCCAGCAGCTTAGAACTAGCGGGTTTTGAGCAGTTCTTC. Full variable domain (rest looked up from reference TRBV7-6 and TRBJ2-1): GAGVSQSPRYKVTKRGQDVALRCDPISGHVSLYWYRQALGQGPEFLTYFNYEAQQDKSGLPNDRFSAERPEGSISTLTIQRTEQRDSAMYRCASSLELAGFEQFFGPGTRLTVL.

The V gene is TRBV19, the J gene TRBJ1-4; TRBD1 matches at 7 bases. Germline V gene data show CDR1 as LNHDA and CDR2 as SQIVND (reference sequence). Germline trimming cut 5 bases from V and 4 bases from J; bases unmatched to any gene: 10. This CDR3 comprises 16 residues. CDR3 sequence: CASSPKPQGNNEKLFF. In DNA form, the CDR3 reads TGTGCCAGTAGTCCGAAACCACAGGGGAATAATGAAAAACTGTTTTTT.

The gene calls are TRBV4-1 and TRBJ2-1, with 9 bases that match TRBD2. The CDR3 is 17 amino acids. With V trimmed by 0 bases and J by 2 bases, 5 bases remained unmatched. CDR1 is MGHRA, CDR2 YSYEKL, per germline. The chain's CDR3 is CASSQDHSGRTYNEQFF. The CDR3 bases are TGCGCCAGCAGCCAAGATCATAGCGGGAGAACCTACAATGAGCAGTTCTTC.

V is TRBV28 and J is TRBJ2-7; D might be TRBD1 or TRBD2, each matching 5 bases. The CDR3 extends over 15 amino acids. V lost 5 bases and J 0 bases, leaving 14 bases between the germline ends. Per the germline V gene, CDR1 is MDHEN and CDR2 is SYDVKM. As DNA, the CDR3 is TGTGCCAGCAGTACCCGGGGACGGGGCTCCTACGAGCAGTACTTC. This gives the protein CASSTRGRGSYEQYF.

The chain employs TRBV14 and TRBJ2-1, with D tentatively TRBD2 (6 bases). Trimming took 3 bases from V and 3 from J, leaving 18 bases between them. The germline V gene has CDR1 SGHDN and CDR2 FVKESK. CDR3 length equals 17 residues. The CDR3 sequence is CASSHSLRLGSYNEQFF. The DNA of the CDR3 is TGTGCCAGCAGCCATTCTCTGCGACTAGGCAGCTACAATGAGCAGTTCTTC.

The chain has TRBV6-4 and TRBJ2-1, with 10 bases that match TRBD2. The CDR3 loop spans 15 amino acids. Germline-derived CDR1 and CDR2 are MRHNA and SNTAGT. J gave up 8 bases and V 2 bases, and 6 bases lay outside the gene matches. As DNA, the CDR3 is TGTGCCAGCAGTGACGGGGCTAGCGGGAGCTATGAGCAGTTCTTC. The encoded protein is CASSDGASGSYEQFF.

The chain combines TRBV28 with TRBJ1-2; D perhaps matches TRBD1 (5 bases). Looked up from germline, CDR1 is MDHEN and CDR2 is SYDVKM. Trimming cost V 3 bases and J 6 bases, with 8 bases left between them. The CDR3 covers 12 residues. In DNA, the CDR3 is TGTGCCAGCAGTTTCGGGGGGAATGGCTACACCTTC. Translated, it gives CASSFGGNGYTF.

As DNA, the CDR3 is TGCGCCAGCAGCCTCCTACCGTCCGGACTAGCGGGAGTGGCCAAAAACATTCAGTACTTC. It specifies CASSLLPSGLAGVAKNIQYF. The chain uses TRBV5-1 and TRBJ2-4; 13 positions match TRBD2. The germline gives CDR1 SGHRS, CDR2 YFSETQ. The CDR3 runs to 20 residues. V shed 4 bases, J shed 1 base, and the junction held 14 bases outside the gene matches.

This clone came up many times. The J gene is TRBJ2-3, the V gene TRBV5-1; no clear D. Trimming took off 3 bases at V and 0 bases at J, with 8 bases between the two ends. The CDR3 sequence is 14 residues long. Germline V CDR1 and CDR2: SGHRS, YFSETQ. CDR3 bases: TGCGCCAGCAGCTCGTACTGGAGCACAGATACGCAGTATTTT. Translation: CASSSYWSTDTQYF.

This clone was recorded many times. The chain combines TRBV6-4 with TRBJ2-3, with unresolved D. V dropped 3 bases and J dropped 3 bases, with 10 bases sitting between them. This CDR3 has 14 amino acids. CDR1 MRHNA and CDR2 SNTAGT come from the germline V gene. CDR3 loop: CASSERQETDTQYF. CDR3 nucleotide sequence: TGTGCCAGCAGTGAGCGTCAGGAGACAGATACGCAGTATTTT.

The chain recombines TRBV6-6 with TRBJ2-7; D remains ambiguous. This CDR3 comprises 14 residues. Germline-derived CDR1 and CDR2 are MNHNY and SVGAGI (reference sequence). V was pared by 0 bases and J by 4 bases, with 10 bases between. In DNA, the CDR3 is TGTGCCAGCAGTTACTCGAAGGCCTTGTACGAGCAGTACTTC. Residues: CASSYSKALYEQYF.

The J gene is TRBJ2-7, the V gene TRBV6-6, with D unclear. Germline assignment: CDR1 MNHNY and CDR2 SVGAGI (reference sequence). CDR3 size: 15 residues. V was pared by 0 bases and J by 3 bases, with 12 bases between. The CDR3 DNA follows: TGTGCCAGCAGTTACTCCCCCGAGGCTAGCTACGAGCAGTACTTC. Protein: CASSYSPEASYEQYF.

With regard to this clone: Sequence at one end of the junction differs from germline and may be a read error. The J gene is TRBJ1-5, the V gene TRBV27; TRBD1 is a possible D gene (5 bases). This CDR3 comprises 15 residues. Germline values: CDR1 MNHEY, CDR2 SMNVEV (reference sequence). The CDR3 DNA sequence: TGTGCCAGCAGTCTATCATGGGGGTACAATCAGCCCCAGCATTTT. Its translation is CASSLSWGYNQPQHF.

The rearrangement joins TRBV28 to TRBJ1-1; tentative D call: TRBD1 (6 bases). Deletions cut 6 bases from V and 1 base from J, with 27 bases between. The CDR3 runs 19 residues. Germline V lookup: CDR1 MDHEN, CDR2 SYDVKM. CDR3 sequence reads: CASRPRGITGRERNTEAFF. DNA for the CDR3: TGTGCCAGCAGGCCTAGGGGGATCACAGGGCGGGAAAGGAACACTGAAGCTTTCTTT.

The rearrangement links TRBV5-5 to TRBJ2-7; possible D gene TRBD2, 5 bases. Per the germline V gene, CDR1 is SGHKS and CDR2 is YYEKEE (reference sequence). Deletions cut 2 bases from V and 3 bases from J, with 12 bases between. CDR3 size: 14 residues. The CDR3 is CASSLPRTGYEQYF. DNA of the CDR3: TGTGCCAGCAGCTTACCAAGGACTGGCTACGAGCAGTACTTC.

The V call is TRBV6-5, the J call TRBJ1-5; 9 bases are shared with TRBD1. V shed 5 bases and J 7 bases; nucleotides not matched to a gene: 6. Per the germline V gene, CDR1 is MNHEY and CDR2 is SVGAGI. This CDR3 has 14 residues. The CDR3 region has the DNA TGTGCCAGCAGTCCACAGGGGGCTTGCCAGCCCCAGCATTTT. Its translation: CASSPQGACQPQHF.

This clone was seen only a few times. The V call is TRBV25-1, the J call TRBJ2-2; no clear D gene. The CDR3 is 11 amino acids. Germline-derived CDR1 and CDR2 are MGHDK and SYGVNS. Trimming took 5 bases from V and 6 from J, leaving 4 bases between them. CDR3 DNA sequence: TGTGCCAGCAGTCTGGCCGGGGAGCTGTTTTTT. This gives the protein CASSLAGELFF.

The rearrangement uses TRBV19 and TRBJ2-1; TRBD2 agrees at 7 bases. Germline CDR1 is LNHDA and CDR2 is SQIVND (reference sequence). The CDR3 extends over 15 amino acids. V shed 3 bases and J 3 bases; nucleotides not matched to a gene: 5. The CDR3, as DNA: TGTGCCAGTAGTATCCTGGGACTACACTACAATGAGCAGTTCTTC. Its protein product is CASSILGLHYNEQFF.